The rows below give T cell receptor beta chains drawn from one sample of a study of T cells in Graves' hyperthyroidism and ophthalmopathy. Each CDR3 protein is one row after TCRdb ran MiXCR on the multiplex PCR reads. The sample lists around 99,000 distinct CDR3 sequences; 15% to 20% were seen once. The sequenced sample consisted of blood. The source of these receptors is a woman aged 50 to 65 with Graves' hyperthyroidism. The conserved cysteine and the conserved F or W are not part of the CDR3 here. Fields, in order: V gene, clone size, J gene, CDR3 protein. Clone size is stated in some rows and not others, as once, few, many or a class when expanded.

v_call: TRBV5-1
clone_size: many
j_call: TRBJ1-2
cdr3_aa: ASSLRREDYGYT

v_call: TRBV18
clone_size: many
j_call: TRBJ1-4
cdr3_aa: ASSLNKELF

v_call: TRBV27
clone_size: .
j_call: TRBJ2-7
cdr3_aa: ASRTSGALEQY

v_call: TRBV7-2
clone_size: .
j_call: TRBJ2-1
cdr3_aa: ASSQVYERAEQF

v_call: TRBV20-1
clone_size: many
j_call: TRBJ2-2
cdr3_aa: SAIPGDNTGELF

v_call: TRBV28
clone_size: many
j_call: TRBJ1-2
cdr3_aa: ASSRIRDRSNVGGYT

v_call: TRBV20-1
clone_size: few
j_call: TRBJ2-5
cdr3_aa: SARGDFQETQY

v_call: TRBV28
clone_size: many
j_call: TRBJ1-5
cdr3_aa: ASSPRPDSNQPQH

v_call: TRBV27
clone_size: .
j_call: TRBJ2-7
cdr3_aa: ASSQAGGLWNEQY

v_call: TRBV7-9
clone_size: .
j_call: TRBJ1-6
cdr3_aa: ASSLSTGEYSPLH

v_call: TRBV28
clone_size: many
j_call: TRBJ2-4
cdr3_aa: ASSFGQIAKNIQY

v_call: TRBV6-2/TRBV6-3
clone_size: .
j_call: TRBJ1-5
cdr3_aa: ASRRGTASNQPQH

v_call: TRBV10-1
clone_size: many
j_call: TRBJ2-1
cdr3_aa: ASSESRDEQF

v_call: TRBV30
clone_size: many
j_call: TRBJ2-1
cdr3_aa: ACRDTHSNEQF

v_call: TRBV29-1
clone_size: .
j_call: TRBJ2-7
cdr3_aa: SAREGLAGVYNEQY

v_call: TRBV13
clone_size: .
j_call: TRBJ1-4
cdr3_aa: ASSVDLTNEKLF

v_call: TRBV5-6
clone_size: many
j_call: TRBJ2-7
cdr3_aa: ASSEGSSREQY

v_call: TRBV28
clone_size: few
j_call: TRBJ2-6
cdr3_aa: ASGSGSGANVLT

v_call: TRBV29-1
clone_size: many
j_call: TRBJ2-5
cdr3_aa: SVVGLAGGRDAQY

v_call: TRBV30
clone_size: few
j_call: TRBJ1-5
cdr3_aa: AWSHTNSNQPQH

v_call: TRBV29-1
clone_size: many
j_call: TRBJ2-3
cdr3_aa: SVEDRTSGRTDTQY

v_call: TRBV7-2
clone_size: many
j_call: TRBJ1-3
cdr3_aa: ASSLVPLGGNTIY

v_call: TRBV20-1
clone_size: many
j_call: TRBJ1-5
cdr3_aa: SASAGGNQPQH

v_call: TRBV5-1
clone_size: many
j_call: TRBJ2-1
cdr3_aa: ASSSGQNHNEQF

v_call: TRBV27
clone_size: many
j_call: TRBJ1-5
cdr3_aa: ASSFQGVGNQPQH

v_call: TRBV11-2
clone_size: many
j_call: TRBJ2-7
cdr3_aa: ASRGFSYEQY

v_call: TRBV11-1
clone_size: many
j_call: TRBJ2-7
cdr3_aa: ASSLLAGETYEQY

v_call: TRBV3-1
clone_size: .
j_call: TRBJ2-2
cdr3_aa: ASSQKAGGYGALF

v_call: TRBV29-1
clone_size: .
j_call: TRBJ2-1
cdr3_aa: SVRAGYNEQF

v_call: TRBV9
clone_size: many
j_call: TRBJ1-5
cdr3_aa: ASSVESTGKKINQPQH

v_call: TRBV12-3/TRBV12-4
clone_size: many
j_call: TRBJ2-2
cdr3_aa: ASTPRGRVTGELF

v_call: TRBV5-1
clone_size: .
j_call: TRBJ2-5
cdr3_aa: ASSRQGFGETQY

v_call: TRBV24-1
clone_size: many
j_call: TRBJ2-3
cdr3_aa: ATSDPGLVDSPDTQY

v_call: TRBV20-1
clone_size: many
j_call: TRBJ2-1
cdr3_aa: SARIREGPNEQF

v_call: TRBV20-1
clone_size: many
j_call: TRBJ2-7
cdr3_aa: SARDLRESYEQY

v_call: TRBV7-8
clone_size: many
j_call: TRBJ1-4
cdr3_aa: ASRRGRGGANEKLF

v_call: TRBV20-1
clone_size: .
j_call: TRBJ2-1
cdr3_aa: SLTSGGNEQF

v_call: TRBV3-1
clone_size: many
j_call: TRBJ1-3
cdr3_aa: ASSQVETRSGNTIY

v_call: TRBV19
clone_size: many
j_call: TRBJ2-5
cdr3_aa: ASSSGLWRETQY

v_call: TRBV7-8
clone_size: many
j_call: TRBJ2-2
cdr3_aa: ASSLGNSNTGELF

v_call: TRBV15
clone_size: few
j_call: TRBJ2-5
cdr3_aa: ATSGTGQETQY

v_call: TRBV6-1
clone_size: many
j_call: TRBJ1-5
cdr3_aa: ASSSGQINQPQH

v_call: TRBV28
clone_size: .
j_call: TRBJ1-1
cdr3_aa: ASRPTGLNTEAF

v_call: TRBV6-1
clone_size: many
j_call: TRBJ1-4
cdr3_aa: ASSYASTNEKLF

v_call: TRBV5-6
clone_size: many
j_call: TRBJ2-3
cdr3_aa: ASSLVSSTDTQY

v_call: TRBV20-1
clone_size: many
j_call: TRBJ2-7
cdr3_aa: SARDVDRPLYEQY

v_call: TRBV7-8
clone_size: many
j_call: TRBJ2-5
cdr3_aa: ASSPLTGRKETQY

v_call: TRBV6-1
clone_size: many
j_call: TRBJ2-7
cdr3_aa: ASTLDRTGYEQY

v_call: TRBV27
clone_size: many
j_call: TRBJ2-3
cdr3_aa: ASSHFGGSTDTQY